This T cell receptor (beta chain) was found in a study of regulatory T cells in long-lasting Graves disease. Study overall: Persistent Graves' disease required over 5 years of antithyroid drugs and positive TSH receptor antibodies.

Library construction for TCR beta used iRepertoire HTBI primers and Arm-PCR of CDR3 regions. TCRdb recomputed calls from the multiplex PCR reads with MiXCR, one row per CDR3 protein. The table has hundreds of thousands of distinct CDR3 sequences, about 30% seen once. Study-level results: Accuracy may have suffered from the small sample size.

Time point described: persistent/refractory GD, antithyroid drugs over 5 years with positive TRAb. After RNA was extracted from PBMCs, the TCR library was made from it. The patients included were those that came from an endocrinology department in Xi'an, China. Concerning this clonotype: Its antigen is not known.

This TCR came from a female donor with Graves disease. The sample in question was peripheral blood mononuclear cells (PBMCs), obtained when the disease was refractory, from a patient treated with antithyroid drugs.

CDR3 protein: CASSRHYTGELFF. DNA for the CDR3: TGTGCCAGCAGCCGGCATTACACCGGGGAGCTGTTTTTT. The chain joins TRBV2 to TRBJ2-2; the D is unclear. V lost 6 bases and J lost 3, with 8 bases in between. The CDR3 is made up of 13 amino acids. CDR1 and CDR2 from the germline V gene are SNHLY and FYNNEI.